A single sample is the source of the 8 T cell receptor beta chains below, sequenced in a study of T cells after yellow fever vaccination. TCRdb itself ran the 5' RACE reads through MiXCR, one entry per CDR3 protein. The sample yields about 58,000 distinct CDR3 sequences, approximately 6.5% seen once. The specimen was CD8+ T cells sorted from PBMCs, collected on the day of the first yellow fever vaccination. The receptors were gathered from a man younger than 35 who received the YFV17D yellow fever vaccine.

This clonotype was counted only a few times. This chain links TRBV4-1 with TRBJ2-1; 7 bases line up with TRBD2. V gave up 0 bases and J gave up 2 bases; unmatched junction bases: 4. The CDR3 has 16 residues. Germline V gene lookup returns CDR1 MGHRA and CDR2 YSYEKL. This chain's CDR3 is CASSQEGGVTYNEQFF. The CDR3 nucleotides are TGCGCCAGCAGCCAAGAGGGAGGGGTTACCTACAATGAGCAGTTCTTC.

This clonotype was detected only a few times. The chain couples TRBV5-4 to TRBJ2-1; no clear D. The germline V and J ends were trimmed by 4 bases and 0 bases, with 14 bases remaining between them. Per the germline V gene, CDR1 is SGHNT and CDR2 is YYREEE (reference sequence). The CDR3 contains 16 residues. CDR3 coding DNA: TGTGCCAGCAGCACCTTGGAAAGGAGCTCCTACAATGAGCAGTTCTTC. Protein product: CASSTLERSSYNEQFF.

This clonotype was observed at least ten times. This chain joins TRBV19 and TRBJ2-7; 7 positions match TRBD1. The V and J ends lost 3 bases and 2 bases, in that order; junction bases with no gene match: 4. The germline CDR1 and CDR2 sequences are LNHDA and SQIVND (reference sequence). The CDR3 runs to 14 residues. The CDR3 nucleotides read TGTGCCAGTAGTATTGGGCAGGGGGCCTACGAGCAGTACTTC. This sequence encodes CASSIGQGAYEQYF.

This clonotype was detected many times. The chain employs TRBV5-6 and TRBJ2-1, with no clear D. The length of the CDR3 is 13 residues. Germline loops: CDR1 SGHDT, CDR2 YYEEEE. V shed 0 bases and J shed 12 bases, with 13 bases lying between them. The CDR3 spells CASSLGGRIRQFF. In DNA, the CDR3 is TGTGCCAGCAGCTTGGGAGGTCGCATAAGGCAGTTCTTC.

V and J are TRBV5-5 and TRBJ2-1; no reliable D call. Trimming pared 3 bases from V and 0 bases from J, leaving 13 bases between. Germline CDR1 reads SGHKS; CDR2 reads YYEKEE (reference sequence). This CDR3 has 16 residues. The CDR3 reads CASSSSEGFSYNEQFF. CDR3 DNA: TGTGCCAGCAGCTCGAGTGAAGGGTTCTCCTACAATGAGCAGTTCTTC. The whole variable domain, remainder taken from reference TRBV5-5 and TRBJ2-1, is DAGVTQSPTHLIKTRGQQVTLRCSPISGHKSVSWYQQVLGQGPQFIFQYYEKEERGRGNFPDRFSARQFPNYSSELNVNALLLGDSALYLCASSSSEGFSYNEQFFGPGTRLTVL.

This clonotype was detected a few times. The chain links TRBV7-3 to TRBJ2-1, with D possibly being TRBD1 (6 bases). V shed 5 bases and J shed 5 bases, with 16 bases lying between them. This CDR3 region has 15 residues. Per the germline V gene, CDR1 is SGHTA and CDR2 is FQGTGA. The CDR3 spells CASSSQQGKDNEQFF. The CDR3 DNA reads TGTGCCAGCAGCAGCCAACAGGGAAAGGACAATGAGCAGTTCTTC.

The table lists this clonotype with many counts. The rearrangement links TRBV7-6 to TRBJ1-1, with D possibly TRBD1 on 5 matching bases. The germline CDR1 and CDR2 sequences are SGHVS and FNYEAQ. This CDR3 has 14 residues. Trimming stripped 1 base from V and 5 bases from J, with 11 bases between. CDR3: CASSLEGSKTEAFF. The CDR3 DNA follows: TGTGCCAGCAGCTTAGAGGGGAGTAAGACTGAAGCTTTCTTT.

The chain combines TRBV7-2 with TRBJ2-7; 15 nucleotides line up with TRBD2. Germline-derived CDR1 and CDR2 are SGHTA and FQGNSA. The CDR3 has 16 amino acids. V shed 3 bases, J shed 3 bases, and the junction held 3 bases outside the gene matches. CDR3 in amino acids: CASSLGTSGGYYEQYF. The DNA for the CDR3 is TGTGCCAGCAGCTTGGGGACTAGCGGGGGGTACTACGAGCAGTACTTC.